This TCR beta chain was found in a study of cytomegalovirus exposure and HLA in healthy donors (dated by TCRdb to the late 2010s). At the level of the whole study: According to an earlier analysis of 450 to 650 of the donors, about 179 million T cells yielded 117 million unique TCR beta sequences and approximately 300 Gb of sequence data. An early release that covered 640 HLA-typed donors contained approximately 300 gigabases of sequencing data and tens of millions of unique TCR sequences. Among the roughly 400 genotyped donors, approximately 81% belonged to the genetic ancestry cluster associated with self-reported Caucasian donors. The study aimed to test whether signatures of past pathogen exposure could be identified by cataloging public T cell receptors. The study profiled the T cell repertoires of under 850 subjects by immunosequencing and related them to cytomegalovirus serostatus. Along with the roughly 670-subject first cohort, a separate validation cohort of over a hundred different subjects was used. High-throughput TCR immunosequencing, statistical association of individual TCRs with disease status, and machine learning were combined to predict cytomegalovirus infection status. To study patterns of TCR occurrence, a later analysis re-analyzed previously published TCR beta repertoires from several hundred donors and added high-resolution HLA genotyping. Rather than drawing on any new phenotypic data, the later analysis identified candidate immune exposures from TCR beta sequences and the way those sequences occurred across donors. In an earlier analysis of over 550 of the donors, high-throughput TCR beta sequencing was used to judge whether each TCR beta V gene segment behaved as functional or pseudogenic. Alongside the repertoire data, information on donor age, sex, ethnicity and CMV serostatus was compiled. A later genetic analysis took genome-wide SNP genotypes for about 60% of the roughly 670 donors and used that subset as a discovery cohort. All discovery cohort repertoires had been generated using a single sequencing platform. HLA typing covered class I and class II loci at four-digit resolution. The number of typed donors differed by locus: roughly 629-630 for A, B, C, DRB1 and DQB1; about 520 for DQA1; over 600 for DPA1; and 400 to 480 for DPB1. Because of strong linkage in the cohort, 4 to 6 DR-DQ haplotypes were treated as single units for association and clustering. Among 350 to 400 genotyped donors of the cohort, an average of approximately 240,000 unique TCR beta nucleotide sequences were sequenced per donor, 15% to 20% of them non-productive. On the study overall, not on this receptor specifically: Immune exposure information for the cohort was limited to CMV serostatus. Because HLA typing was missing for some donors at each locus, association tests included only the typed subset. The classifier was reported to diagnose cytomegalovirus status with high specificity and sensitivity in both the original and validation cohorts. V-gene and J-gene trimming of TCR beta chains was associated with a missense DCLRE1C variant in a later genetic analysis, and the association was replicated in an independent cohort. Linkage disequilibrium might explain the correlated functional status among segregating V segments, but an unknown experimental factor could not be excluded. Strong co-occurrence of HLA alleles, especially DR and DQ, made assigning TCR associations to individual alleles difficult. Some IMGT-functional V segments, including TRBV6-2 and TRBV6-3, could not be distinguished by the 87-base-pair reads and were therefore excluded. Compared with equally common non-associated chains, HLA-associated TCR beta chains in a later analysis were more clonally expanded and had lower generation probabilities. Most TCR sequences were observed very rarely across donors, whereas some public TCRs were present in many individuals. Sequencing depth was assumed to be roughly uniform across donors in the presence/absence analyses, though that assumption may not hold. A total of fewer than 200 TCR beta chains were listed by the study as associated with cytomegalovirus. Specific HLA alleles were associated with 15,000 to 20,000 TCR beta sequences at a false discovery rate of 0.05 in a later analysis. This cohort had only TCR beta chains sequenced, and the lack of alpha or paired-chain data limited which features could be detected. In a later analysis, the rate of TCR association differed among HLA loci, with DRB1 alleles having the most associated TCRs and HLA-C alleles having the fewest. In an earlier analysis of around 600 of the donors, most TCR beta V segments appeared in productive rearrangements about 90% or about 30% of the time, broadly matching IMGT annotations. A cluster of highly shared sequence variants was judged likely to represent a technical artifact of the sequencing pipeline. Some 16 rarely observed V segments, including chromosome 9 orphons, were excluded from the earlier analysis of some 590 of the donors because counts were too low. In a later analysis, several top co-occurrence clusters were reported to appear linked to parvovirus B19, influenza, CMV and Epstein-Barr virus. A further reported finding was that TCR beta sequences accurately predicted the HLA-A and HLA-B alleles for most subjects in the first cohort. The authors suggested that the approach could potentially be extended to other disease states and immunological phenotypes. A few of the identified cytomegalovirus-associated TCR beta chains were confirmed in vitro to be specific for cytomegalovirus antigens. A later analysis found that most CMV-associated TCR beta chains appeared HLA-restricted, with HLA associations seemingly driven largely by CMV exposure. In a later genetic analysis, fewer N-insertions in productive TCRs were reported among donors in an Asian-associated ancestry cluster than the approximately 670-donor mean.

In total, approximately 700 healthy bone marrow donors made up the cohort. At the time of sampling, all cohort members were nominally healthy, though unrecorded immune exposures were likely present. The donor tested CMV seronegative, placing the donor among the 352 seronegative members of the cohort. A peripheral blood sample was collected from each donor, and TCR beta sequencing was performed on peripheral blood mononuclear cells. Genomic DNA was extracted from the blood cell samples with the Qiagen DNeasy Blood Extraction Kit. A remark on this clone: Its antigen is unknown. No quality values exist for individual bases; no much larger clone is one base distant.

The library was made by the immunoSEQ multiplex PCR assay. For the multiplex PCR, a mixture combining 60 forward primers for TCR Vbeta segments and 13 reverse primers for TCR Jbeta segments was used. The CDR3 region of rearranged TCR beta genes was amplified from genomic DNA with a multiplex PCR assay. On the Illumina HiSeq System, the amplified TCR beta libraries were sequenced as 87-base-pair reads. The original methods were these. A later analysis counted about 80 million unique TCR beta chains across the 666 repertoires, and 9.5 million to 11 million of these chains were shared by at least two donors. Raw reads were error-corrected and collapsed into unique sequences with a nearest-neighbor algorithm that merged closely related sequences to remove PCR and sequencing errors. V, D and J gene segments were assigned by aligning CDR3 sequences to IMGT reference sequences. For a sequence to be retained, at least a six-nucleotide match to both a V gene segment and a J gene segment was required. A rearrangement was called productive if the CDR3 had no stop codons and remained in frame with V and J, and every other rearrangement was called non-productive. Following IMGT convention, CDR3 was defined as the stretch from the second conserved V-encoded cysteine to the conserved J-encoded phenylalanine. Sequences without an unambiguous match to a single V gene segment were excluded from the earlier analysis of 587 of the donors. In an earlier analysis of several hundred of the donors, V segments were called functional above 56.7% productive rearrangements and were called segregating when the between-donor standard deviation exceeded 5%. A statistical classification framework was developed to diagnose cytomegalovirus status using the catalog of TCR beta chain sequences. In a later analysis, V and J genes were assigned by comparing TCR nucleotide sequences against IMGT/GENE-DB human TR gene sequences. A later analysis assigned CDR3 sequences and most-parsimonious VDJ recombination scenarios with the TCRdist pipeline. In a later analysis, every TCR beta chain was defined by the combination of its CDR3 amino acid sequence and its V-gene family, and reads without a unique V-gene family were dropped. In a later analysis, fewer than 650 highly shared, low-generation-probability nucleotide sequences were removed to address suspected cross-contamination and a sequencing artifact. For each public chain, a later analysis derived a clonal expansion index from normalized ranks of inferred template counts within each repertoire. In a later analysis, generation probabilities were computed with a VDJ recombination model fitted to out-of-frame rearrangements, and the resulting probabilities were checked against IGoR. Hypergeometric tests were used in a later analysis to score TCR-TCR, TCR-HLA and TCR-CMV co-occurrence, with a repertoire-size bias correction applied to the TCR pairs. In a later analysis, false discovery rates were estimated by permuting HLA or CMV assignments 20 times. A later analysis grouped co-occurring TCRs with DBSCAN, adding TCRdist sequence similarity when clustering within HLA-allele-positive subsets. For co-occurrence clustering, repertoires with fewer than 30,000 or more than 120,000 public chains were excluded, along with five or six repertoires with anomalous nucleotide sharing. TCRdb retrieved this table from immuneACCESS and kept in-frame rearrangements only. Not all clones are present; in checked studies, unresolved V genes account for under half, and no reason is known for the remainder. D and trimming come from the DNA, and the V and J calls and clone size come from that table. The sample table lists over 150,000 clones, around four fifths of them with a count of one. Roughly 1.3% of the sample comes from the top ten.

Including cysteine and phenylalanine, the CDR3 has 16 amino acids. Here the CDR3 DNA is all that survives: 48 bases in frame from base 1. The CDR1 and CDR2 encoded by the germline V gene are MRHNA and SNTAGT. V is cut by 0 bases and J by 4 bases, and the space between the germline ends is 12 bases. Input material: PBMCs. The chain employs TRBV6-4 and TRBJ2-2; a weak D assignment points to TRBD2 (5 bases agree). This receptor was taken from a woman in her forties or fifties in good health and CMV-seronegative. The encoded CDR3 is CASSDSEGTGTGELFF. The sequenced DNA: TGTGCCAGCAGTGACTCTGAGGGAACGGGCACCGGGGAGCTGTTTTTT.